The clone carrying this T cell receptor (beta chain) was picked up many times. The antigen is undetermined. Via MiXCR, TCRdb re-called the RT-PCR reads, giving one row per CDR3 protein. Of hundreds of thousands of distinct CDR3 sequences in the sample, approximately 13% are singletons; the top ten hold about an eighth. V lost 4 bases to trimming and J lost 4 bases, with 12 bases between them. Per the germline V gene, CDR1 is MNHEY and CDR2 is SVGAGI. The CDR3 totals 14 residues. This entry belongs to a study of response to subunit inactivated influenza vaccine. Study observations and caveats: Few new T cells, the authors suggested, are recruited by each seasonal influenza vaccination.

This TCR was recovered from a man between 50 and 59 years old who received an inactivated influenza vaccine. The chain combines TRBV6-5 with TRBJ2-3; the D gene is possibly TRBD2 (5 bases). Specimen: PBMCs from blood, collected 40 to 50 days after vaccination. In DNA, the CDR3 is TGTGCCAGCAGTTCCGGGATCGGCGCAGATACGCAGTATTTT. This codes for CASSSGIGADTQYF.